A selection of T cell receptor beta chains follows, all from one sample in a study of identical twins. TCRdb passed the 5' RACE reads through MiXCR, listing each CDR3 protein once. The sample has some 500,000 distinct CDR3 sequences, roughly 9.9% seen once; the top ten hold roughly 3%. Separately, the same data were catalogued under a study of yellow fever vaccine responses in identical twins.

The material sequenced was PBMCs. The source is a woman between 18 and 29 years old in good health. Each CDR3 is given with its conserved first and last residue. D genes are given only for firm matches. Where a row states a size, it is once, few, many or the class of an expanded clone; other rows omit it.

TRBJ2-5	few	TRBV4-1	-	CASSQVWGAEETQYF	TGCGCCAGCAGCCAAGTTTGGGGGGCAGAGGAGACCCAGTACTTC
TRBJ2-7	-	TRBV28	TRBD1	CASSSDTGTGAYEQYF	TGTGCCAGCAGTTCCGACACCGGGACAGGGGCCTACGAGCAGTACTTC
TRBJ2-4	few	TRBV7-2	TRBD1	CASSGYYRGIAKNIQYF	TGTGCCAGCAGCGGATACTACAGGGGTATAGCCAAAAACATTCAGTACTTC
TRBJ1-1	few	TRBV10-3	-	CAINPGTGNTEAFF	TGTGCCATCAACCCCGGGACGGGGAACACTGAAGCTTTCTTT
TRBJ2-5	many	TRBV7-8	TRBD1	CATTGTVQDLLQETQYF	TGTGCCACGACCGGGACAGTCCAGGACTTACTTCAAGAGACCCAGTACTTC
TRBJ2-7	-	TRBV4-3	TRBD2	CASSPGLVGSYEQYF	TGCGCCAGCAGCCCCGGACTAGTGGGATCCTACGAGCAGTACTTC
TRBJ2-1	many	TRBV7-2	-	CASSLDHIEQFF	TGTGCCAGCAGCTTAGACCATATAGAGCAGTTCTTC
TRBJ1-5	few	TRBV29-1	-	CSVEGGQGRKRDDSNQPQHF	TGCAGCGTTGAAGGGGGGCAGGGGCGAAAAAGGGATGATAGCAATCAGCCCCAGCATTTT
TRBJ1-3	few	TRBV7-2	-	CASTYRGGSVLGNTIYF	TGTGCCAGCACATACAGAGGAGGTAGCGTGCTTGGAAACACCATATATTTT
TRBJ2-7	many	TRBV29-1	TRBD2	CSASGTSPYEQYF	TGCAGCGCCTCCGGGACTAGTCCCTACGAGCAGTACTTC
TRBJ2-7	many	TRBV5-1	TRBD1	CASSALGGQGSYEQYF	TGCGCCAGCTCAGCTTTGGGAGGACAGGGTTCCTACGAGCAGTACTTC
TRBJ1-4	many	TRBV10-3	-	CAISERGPSTNEKLFF	TGTGCCATCAGTGAGCGCGGACCGTCAACTAATGAAAAACTGTTTTTT
TRBJ2-1	few	TRBV5-6	-	CASSTNPFYNEQFF	TGTGCCAGCAGCACTAACCCCTTCTACAATGAGCAGTTCTTC
TRBJ2-7	few	TRBV29-1	TRBD1	CSTWDRGREQYF	TGCAGCACCTGGGACAGGGGGCGCGAGCAGTACTTC
TRBJ2-1	-	TRBV3-1	TRBD1	CASSQRTGFYNEQFF	TGTGCCAGCAGCCAGAGGACAGGGTTCTACAATGAGCAGTTCTTC
TRBJ1-6	many	TRBV10-3	-	CAISENSYNSPLHF	TGTGCCATCAGTGAAAACAGTTATAATTCACCCCTCCACTTT
TRBJ2-7	few	TRBV5-1	TRBD1	CASSLLPDRTYEQYF	TGCGCCAGCAGCTTGCTCCCGGACAGGACCTACGAGCAGTACTTC
TRBJ1-1	many	TRBV27	-	CASSLFRNTEAFF	TGTGCCAGCAGCTTATTCAGGAACACTGAAGCTTTCTTT
TRBJ1-5	-	TRBV18	-	CASSPSMSPGASNQPQHF	TGTGCCAGCTCACCGTCCATGTCCCCAGGGGCCTCCAATCAGCCCCAGCATTTT
TRBJ2-5	few	TRBV28	TRBD2	CASNPGGPPETQYF	TGTGCCAGCAACCCGGGAGGACCCCCGGAGACCCAGTACTTC
TRBJ2-5	few	TRBV20-1	-	CSGMRRIQETQYF	TGCAGTGGTATGAGGCGGATACAAGAGACCCAGTACTTC
TRBJ2-3	many	TRBV14	TRBD2	CAHQRGGNSTDTQYF	TGTGCCCACCAACGCGGGGGGAACAGCACAGATACGCAGTATTTT